This record concerns one TCR beta chain sequence. No antigen is known for it. Generated by immunoSEQ multiplex PCR, the TCRdb table keeps only in-frame clones and is missing some. This sample has 70,000 to 95,000 clones, with roughly 90% found just once. This entry comes from a study of T cell responses to AZD1222 COVID-19 vaccine. Study conclusions and caveats: Donors were mostly white British, more females; clonal diversity possibly underestimated.

CDR1 is MDHEN and CDR2 is SYDVKM in the germline V gene. Deletions cut 2 bases from V and 3 bases from J, with 13 bases between. The CDR3 sequence is 15 residues long. Here the sequenced sample was peripheral blood, taken on day 0 of AZD1222 vaccination. The clonotype originates from an adult in good health. The rearrangement links TRBV28 to TRBJ1-1; unclear D gene. The CDR3 coding sequence is TGTGCCAGCAGTTTAAACCCACTCGGTGACACTGAAGCTTTCTTT. This sequence encodes CASSLNPLGDTEAFF.